This TCR beta chain was observed in a study of lymphopenia after photon versus proton radiotherapy. Study-level points and caveats: Post-nadir diversity loss with photons came from oligoclonal expansion, particularly CD8+ Temra cells.

The CDR3 loop spans 16 amino acids. In germline, CDR1 is MNHEY, CDR2 SVGAGI. Trimming removed 0 bases at V and 6 bases at J, with 12 bases between. Worth noting for this clone: No antigen is known for it.

The repertoire was sequenced with immunoSEQ multiplex PCR; TCRdb's copy has only in-frame clones and lacks some. The sample lists 25,000 to 30,000 clones, around nine tenths occurring once. The TCR comes from a woman aged 55-70 years with cholangiocarcinoma. Some clones in this sample may be carry-over from other donors' samples. This chain connects TRBV6-5 to TRBJ1-6; D is possibly TRBD1 (5 bases). The starting material was peripheral blood, obtained from a patient treated with proton-based radiotherapy. This CDR3 is CASSYSGTVSNSPLHF. CDR3 bases: TGTGCCAGCAGTTACTCTGGGACGGTTTCTAATTCACCCCTCCACTTT.